This T cell receptor beta chain was recovered during a study of OX40 agonist ivuxolimab in advanced cancers. Study information: Treatment of patients was with ivuxolimab, an agonistic anti-OX40 (CD134) antibody.

The data were produced by immunoSEQ multiplex PCR, yet TCRdb's version contains in-frame clones alone and is incomplete. The table lists around 33,000 clones, about nine tenths of them singletons. The CDR3 is 16 amino acids. Trimming pared 1 base from V and 4 bases from J, leaving 15 bases between. CDR1 and CDR2 from the germline V gene are SGHAT and FQNNGV. The origin of this receptor is an adult with an advanced solid tumor such as melanoma, head and neck, liver or kidney cancer. This chain connects TRBV11-2 to TRBJ2-3; maybe TRBD1 (6 bases). The input for sequencing was CD4+ or CD8+ T cells sorted from blood, taken in a trial of the OX40 agonist ivuxolimab. In nucleotides, the CDR3 is TGTGCCAGCAGCTTAGTAAGGACAGCACCTTCAGATACGCAGTATTTT. Its protein is CASSLVRTAPSDTQYF.